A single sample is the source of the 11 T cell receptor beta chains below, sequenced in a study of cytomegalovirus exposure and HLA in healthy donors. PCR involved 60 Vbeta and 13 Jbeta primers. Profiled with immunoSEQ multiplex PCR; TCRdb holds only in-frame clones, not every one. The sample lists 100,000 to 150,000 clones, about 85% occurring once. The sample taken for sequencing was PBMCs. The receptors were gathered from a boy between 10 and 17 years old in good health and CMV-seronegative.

CDR3 in amino acids: CASSSTGTSMRRGQYF. The CDR3 nucleotides are TGTGCCAGCAGTTCTACCGGGACTAGTATGAGGCGTGGGCAGTACTTC. This chain joins TRBV27 and TRBJ2-7; 8 nucleotides agree with TRBD2. Trimming removed 4 bases from V and 9 bases from J; junction bases left unmatched: 17. The CDR3 consists of 16 residues. Germline V gives CDR1 MNHEY, CDR2 SMNVEV (reference sequence).

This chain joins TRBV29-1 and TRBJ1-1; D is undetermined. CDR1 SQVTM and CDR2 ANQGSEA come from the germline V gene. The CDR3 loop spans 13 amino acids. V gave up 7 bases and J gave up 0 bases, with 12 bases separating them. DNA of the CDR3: TGCAGCGCGGAGGAGGGTTTGAACACTGAAGCTTTCTTT. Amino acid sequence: CSAEEGLNTEAFF.

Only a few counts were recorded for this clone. The DNA for the CDR3 is TGTGCCATCATGGCAGGGGCGAACACTGAAGCTTTCTTT. It codes for CAIMAGANTEAFF. The chain links TRBV10-3 to TRBJ1-1; a weak D match, TRBD1 (6 bases). Germline CDR1 ENHRY, CDR2 SYGVKD. There are 13 residues in the CDR3. V was clipped by 7 bases and J by 1 base, with 10 bases between them.

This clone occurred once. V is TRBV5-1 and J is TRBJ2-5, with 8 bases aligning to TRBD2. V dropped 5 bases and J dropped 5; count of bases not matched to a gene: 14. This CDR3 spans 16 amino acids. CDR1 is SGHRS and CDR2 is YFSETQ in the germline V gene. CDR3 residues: CASSRASGPSVETQYF. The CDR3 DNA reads TGCGCCAGCAGTCGGGCTAGCGGGCCGAGCGTGGAGACCCAGTACTTC.

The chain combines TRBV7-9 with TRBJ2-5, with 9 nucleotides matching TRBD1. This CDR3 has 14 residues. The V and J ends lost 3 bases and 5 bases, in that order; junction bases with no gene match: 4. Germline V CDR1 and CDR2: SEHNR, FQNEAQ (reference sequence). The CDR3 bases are TGTGCCAGCAGCTTTACAGGGGGCTTTGAGACCCAGTACTTC. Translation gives CASSFTGGFETQYF.

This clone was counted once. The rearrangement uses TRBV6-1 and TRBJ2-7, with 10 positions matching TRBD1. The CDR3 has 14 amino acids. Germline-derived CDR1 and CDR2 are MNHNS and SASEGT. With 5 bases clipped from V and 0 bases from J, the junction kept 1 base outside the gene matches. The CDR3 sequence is CASSRTGGSYEQYF. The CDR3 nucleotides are TGTGCCAGCAGTAGGACAGGGGGCTCCTACGAGCAGTACTTC.

The CDR3: CASSHSGGYNEQFF. In nucleotides, the CDR3 is TGTGCCAGCAGCCATAGCGGGGGGTACAATGAGCAGTTCTTC. This rearrangement joins TRBV7-2 to TRBJ2-1; TRBD2 matches at 10 bases. This CDR3 contains 14 residues. Per germline, CDR1 SGHTA and CDR2 FQGNSA. Trimming cost V 5 bases and J 4 bases; bases outside gene matches: 2.

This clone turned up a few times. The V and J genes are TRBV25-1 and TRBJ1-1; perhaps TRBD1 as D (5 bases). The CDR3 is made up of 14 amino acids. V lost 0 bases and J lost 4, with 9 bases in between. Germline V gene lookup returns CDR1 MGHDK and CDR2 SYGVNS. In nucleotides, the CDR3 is TGTGCCAGCAGTGAATACGGGGGATTCACTGAAGCTTTCTTT. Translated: CASSEYGGFTEAFF.

DNA of the CDR3: TGTGCCAGCTCACCGTCCGGGACTCCTGGGAATGGCTACACCTTC. This gives the protein CASSPSGTPGNGYTF. This sequence joins TRBV18 and TRBJ1-2; TRBD1 is a possible D gene (5 bases). Looked up from germline, CDR1 is KGHSH and CDR2 is LQKENI. The V gene lost 3 bases and the J gene lost 6 bases, with 17 bases spanning the gap. The CDR3 has 15 amino acids.

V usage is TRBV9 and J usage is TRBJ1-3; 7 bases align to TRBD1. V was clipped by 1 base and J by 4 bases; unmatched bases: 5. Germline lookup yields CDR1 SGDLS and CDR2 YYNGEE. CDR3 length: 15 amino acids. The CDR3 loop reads CASSVTWDSGNTIYF. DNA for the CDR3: TGTGCCAGCAGCGTAACCTGGGACAGCGGAAACACCATATATTTT.

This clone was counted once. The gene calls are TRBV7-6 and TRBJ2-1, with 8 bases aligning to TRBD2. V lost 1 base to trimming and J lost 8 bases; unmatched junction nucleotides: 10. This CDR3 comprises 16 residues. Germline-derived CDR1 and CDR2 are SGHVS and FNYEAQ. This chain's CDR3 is CASSLDLGGRRDEQFF. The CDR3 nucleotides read TGTGCCAGCAGCTTAGATCTGGGCGGGAGGAGAGATGAGCAGTTCTTC.